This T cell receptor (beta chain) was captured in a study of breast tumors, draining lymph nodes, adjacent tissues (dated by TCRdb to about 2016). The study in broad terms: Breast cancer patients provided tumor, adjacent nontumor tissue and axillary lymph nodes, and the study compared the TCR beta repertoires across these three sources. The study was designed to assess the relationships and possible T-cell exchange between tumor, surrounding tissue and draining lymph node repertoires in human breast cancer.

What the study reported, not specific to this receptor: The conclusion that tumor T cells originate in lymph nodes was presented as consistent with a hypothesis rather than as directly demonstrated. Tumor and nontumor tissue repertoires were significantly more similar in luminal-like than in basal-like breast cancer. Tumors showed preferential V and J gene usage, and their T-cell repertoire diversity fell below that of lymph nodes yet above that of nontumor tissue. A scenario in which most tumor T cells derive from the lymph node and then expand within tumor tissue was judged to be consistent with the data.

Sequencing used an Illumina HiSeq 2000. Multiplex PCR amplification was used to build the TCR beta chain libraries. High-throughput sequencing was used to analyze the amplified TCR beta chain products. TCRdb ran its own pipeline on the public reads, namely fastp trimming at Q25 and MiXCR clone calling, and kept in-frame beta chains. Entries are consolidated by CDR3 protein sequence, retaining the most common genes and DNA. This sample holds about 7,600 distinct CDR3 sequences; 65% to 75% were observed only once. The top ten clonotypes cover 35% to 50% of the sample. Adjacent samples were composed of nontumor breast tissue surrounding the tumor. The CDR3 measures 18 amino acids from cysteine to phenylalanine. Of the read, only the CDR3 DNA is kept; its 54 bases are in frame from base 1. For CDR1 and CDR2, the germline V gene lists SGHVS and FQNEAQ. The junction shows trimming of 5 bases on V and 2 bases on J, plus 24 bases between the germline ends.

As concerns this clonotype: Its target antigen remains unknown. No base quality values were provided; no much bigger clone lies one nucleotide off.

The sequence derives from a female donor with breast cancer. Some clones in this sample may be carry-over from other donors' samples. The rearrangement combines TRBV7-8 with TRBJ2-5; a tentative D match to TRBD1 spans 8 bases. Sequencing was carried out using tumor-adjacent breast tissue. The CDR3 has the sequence CASSRGGTGGGRQETQYF. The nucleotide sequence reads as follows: TGTGCCAGCAGCCGAGGGGGTACAGGGGGGGGTCGGCAAGAGACCCAGTACTTC.